This TCR beta chain is from a study of circulating and synovial CD4+ cells in juvenile arthritis. Using immunoSEQ multiplex PCR, the repertoire was profiled, and TCRdb retains in-frame clones only, with some absent. The data show approximately 1,500 clones, 95% to 97% seen once. Study conclusions and caveats: These blood cells shared more CDR3 sequences with synovium than bulk blood.

Turning to this clone: What it binds is unknown.

The clonotype comes from a human donor with juvenile idiopathic arthritis. Sample: CD4+ T cells from synovial fluid.

The CDR3 spells CASSDRDRNSYEQYF. CDR3 nucleotide sequence: TGTGCCAGTAGTGACCGGGACAGAAACTCCTACGAGCAGTACTTC. This chain connects TRBV19 to TRBJ2-7; 7 bases are a match to TRBD1. Per germline, CDR1 LNHDA and CDR2 SQIVND (reference sequence). The CDR3 length is 15 residues. Losses at the gene ends were 5 bases for V and 0 bases for J; bases not matched to a gene: 7.